The 30 T cell receptor beta chains below were found in one sample sequenced in a study of blood T cell repertoires in COVID-19. The repertoire was sequenced with immunoSEQ multiplex PCR; TCRdb's copy has only in-frame clones and lacks some. Of some 58,000 clones listed, about 81% are singletons. Sequenced sample: peripheral blood. The receptors stem from a man in his sixties with COVID-19, enrolled during active disease.

CDR3 sequence reads: CASSPPAFDRVYGYTF. The CDR3, as DNA: TGTGCCAGCAGCCCCCCCGCCTTCGACAGGGTGTACGGCTACACCTTC. The chain recombines TRBV2 with TRBJ1-2; 7 bases fit TRBD1. Germline CDR1 is SNHLY and CDR2 is FYNNEI. This CDR3 spans 16 amino acids. J was trimmed by 8 bases and V by 6 bases; bases with no gene match: 18. The full variable domain, rest sourced from reference TRBV2 and TRBJ1-2, is EPEVTQTPSHQVTQMGQEVILRCVPISNHLYFYWYRQILGQKVEFLVSFYNNEISEKSEIFDDQFSVERPDGSNFTLKIRSTKLEDSAMYFCASSPPAFDRVYGYTFGSGTRLTVV.

This clone was counted between two and nine times. The chain links TRBV2 to TRBJ2-6; TRBD1 matches at 7 bases. After removal of 7 bases from V and 12 bases from J, the junction contained 18 bases not matched to a gene. The V gene's germline CDR1 is SNHLY and CDR2 FYNNEI. CDR3 length equals 16 residues. The CDR3 region is CASTHQTGSDSGVLTF. The DNA of the CDR3 is TGTGCCAGCACCCATCAGACAGGGTCAGACTCGGGCGTCCTGACTTTC. The full variable domain, with the rest looked up from reference TRBV2 and TRBJ2-6, is EPEVTQTPSHQVTQMGQEVILRCVPISNHLYFYWYRQILGQKVEFLVSFYNNEISEKSEIFDDQFSVERPDGSNFTLKIRSTKLEDSAMYFCASTHQTGSDSGVLTFGAGSRLTVL.

This chain connects TRBV30 to TRBJ1-1, with TRBD1 identical over 7 bases. The trim removed 8 bases at V and 3 bases at J, leaving 9 bases unmatched. The CDR3 is 13 amino acids. Germline lookup yields CDR1 GTSNPN and CDR2 SVGIG (reference sequence). For the CDR3, the DNA is TGTGCCACCGAGGAGGGGGCCGACACTGAAGCTTTCTTT. Protein: CATEEGADTEAFF. The whole variable domain, filled in from reference TRBV30 and TRBJ1-1, reads SQTIHQWPATLVQPVGSPLSLECTVEGTSNPNLYWYRQAAGRGLQLLFYSVGIGQISSEVPQNLSASRPQDRQFILSSKKLLLSDSGFYLCATEEGADTEAFFGQGTRLTVV.

This clone was picked up one time. The chain carries TRBV4-2 and TRBJ1-5; D call uncertain. The CDR3 length is 14 residues. CDR1 is LGHNA and CDR2 is YNFKEQ in the germline V gene. Trimming removed 0 bases at V and 7 bases at J, with 10 bases between. CDR3 DNA sequence: TGTGCCAGCAGCCAAGATGCACGAGCCCAGCCCCAGCATTTT. This encodes CASSQDARAQPQHF.

V and J are TRBV27 and TRBJ1-6; TRBD1 agrees at 8 bases. CDR3 length equals 16 residues. The V gene end was trimmed by 7 bases and the J gene end by 4 bases; junction bases not matched to a gene: 9. CDR1 is MNHEY and CDR2 is SMNVEV in the germline V gene (reference sequence). CDR3 protein: CASTPDRVGYNSPLHF. CDR3 sequence (DNA): TGTGCCAGCACCCCGGACAGGGTGGGGTATAATTCACCCCTCCACTTT.

The CDR3 loop is CASSRTGEYNEQFF. The DNA of the CDR3 is TGTGCCAGCAGCCGGACAGGGGAATACAATGAGCAGTTCTTC. This chain connects TRBV7-3 to TRBJ2-1, with 9 bases that match TRBD1. V gave up 5 bases and J gave up 4 bases; unmatched junction bases: 3. The CDR3 has 14 residues. Looked up from germline, CDR1 is SGHTA and CDR2 is FQGTGA.

The rearrangement joins TRBV5-6 to TRBJ1-2, with D maybe TRBD1 (6 bases). V was shortened by 3 bases and J by 5 bases, with 17 bases between the two germline ends. The CDR3 loop spans 15 amino acids. Germline V gene sequence: CDR1 SGHDT, CDR2 YYEEEE. The CDR3 here is CASSSWGSGQYGYTF. The CDR3 DNA sequence: TGTGCCAGCAGCTCGTGGGGGTCCGGACAGTATGGCTACACCTTC.

This chain uses TRBV4-1 with TRBJ2-1, with 7 bases aligning to TRBD2. The CDR3 is 14 amino acids. Germline V lookup: CDR1 MGHRA, CDR2 YSYEKL. V lost 1 base to trimming and J lost 8 bases; unmatched junction nucleotides: 5. The CDR3 is CASSQGGSRDEQFF. Here the CDR3 DNA reads TGCGCCAGCAGCCAAGGCGGGAGTAGAGATGAGCAGTTCTTC.

This sequence joins TRBV5-4 and TRBJ2-1; a possible D gene is TRBD2 (6 bases). V was trimmed by 4 bases and J by 0 bases, leaving 14 bases between them. CDR3 length: 16 amino acids. Germline V lookup: CDR1 SGHNT, CDR2 YYREEE (reference sequence). The CDR3 region has the DNA TGTGCCAGCAGCACCGGGGGAATCAGCTCCTACAATGAGCAGTTCTTC. The encoded protein is CASSTGGISSYNEQFF.

The chain links TRBV24-1 to TRBJ2-1; 8 bases are a match to TRBD2. CDR1 KGHDR and CDR2 SFDVKD come from the germline V gene. V trimming: 5 bases; J trimming: 7 bases; junction bases outside the gene matches: 6. There are 14 residues in the CDR3. The CDR3 nucleotides are TGTGCCACCAGTGGGCCGGGAGGGAGAAATGAGCAGTTCTTC. As protein: CATSGPGGRNEQFF.

In this sample, this clone turned up a few times. V gene TRBV6-1 combines with J gene TRBJ1-1; D perhaps matches TRBD1 (5 bases). The CDR3 length is 11 residues. The ends were cut back, 7 bases at V and 7 bases at J, with 10 bases in the middle. Germline lookup yields CDR1 MNHNS and CDR2 SASEGT. The CDR3 nucleotides read TGTGCCAGCACCCGACAGAATGAAGCTTTCTTT. Amino acid sequence: CASTRQNEAFF.

This chain joins TRBV6-2 or TRBV6-3 and TRBJ2-1, with D possibly being TRBD1 (6 bases). The CDR3 is 13 amino acids. CDR1 and CDR2 (germline): MNHEY, SVGEGT. Trimming shortened V by 0 bases and J by 10 bases, and 10 bases separated the two germline ends. CDR3 sequence reads: CASSYSYDREQFF. Here the CDR3 DNA reads TGTGCCAGCAGTTACTCGTATGACAGGGAGCAGTTCTTC.

The gene calls are TRBV9 and TRBJ2-1, with 10 bases aligning to TRBD2. V dropped 0 bases and J dropped 5; count of bases not matched to a gene: 8. The CDR3 covers 17 residues. The germline gives CDR1 SGDLS, CDR2 YYNGEE. Here the CDR3 reads CASSVDGSGRLHNEQFF. CDR3 nucleotide sequence: TGTGCCAGCAGCGTAGATGGTAGCGGGAGGCTCCACAATGAGCAGTTCTTC.

V and J are TRBV5-1 and TRBJ2-3; 8 bases agree with TRBD2. Trimming cost V 4 bases and J 2 bases; bases outside gene matches: 9. CDR3 length equals 16 residues. CDR1 SGHRS and CDR2 YFSETQ come from the germline V gene. The CDR3 nucleotides read TGCGCCAGCAGCCCCGGGGTACTAGCGGACACAGATACGCAGTATTTT. This gives the protein CASSPGVLADTDTQYF.

The rearrangement links TRBV6-6 to TRBJ2-5; D may be TRBD1 (5 bases). The length of the CDR3 is 14 residues. Germline V CDR1 and CDR2: MNHNY, SVGAGI (reference sequence). With 7 bases removed from V and 3 bases from J, the gap between germline ends came to 15 bases. The CDR3 protein is CASNRQTEKETQYF. CDR3 bases: TGTGCCAGCAACAGACAGACGGAAAAAGAGACCCAGTACTTC.

The chain joins TRBV19 to TRBJ1-4, with 7 bases identical to TRBD1. Trimming took 5 bases from V and 7 from J; bases not matched to a gene: 13. From germline, CDR1 is LNHDA and CDR2 SQIVND (reference sequence). This CDR3 has 16 residues. The CDR3 sequence: CASSLGATGSGEKLFF. For the CDR3, the DNA is TGTGCCAGTAGTTTAGGGGCGACAGGGTCTGGTGAAAAACTGTTTTTT.

The chain links TRBV5-4 to TRBJ2-1, with D uncertain. The ends were cut back, 5 bases at V and 5 bases at J, with 11 bases in the middle. The CDR3 runs to 13 residues. CDR1 and CDR2 (germline): SGHNT, YYREEE (reference sequence). The CDR3 sequence: CASRLLIDNEQFF. DNA of the CDR3: TGTGCCAGCAGACTGCTCATCGACAATGAGCAGTTCTTC.

This clone was seen more than once but under ten times. This chain links TRBV5-1 with TRBJ1-2; D is possibly TRBD1 (6 bases). Germline CDR1 and CDR2: SGHRS and YFSETQ. V dropped 7 bases and J dropped 5 bases, with 9 bases sitting between them. This CDR3 spans 11 amino acids. CDR3 region: CASSDRYGYTF. The CDR3 DNA is TGCGCCAGCTCGGACAGATATGGCTACACCTTC.

The chain employs TRBV5-1 and TRBJ2-2, with D perhaps TRBD1 (6 bases). Germline V gene sequence: CDR1 SGHRS, CDR2 YFSETQ. The CDR3 runs 15 residues. The germline V and J ends were trimmed by 5 bases and 2 bases, with 13 bases remaining between them. The CDR3 nucleotides read TGCGCCAGCAGGGTCATAGGGGGAAACACCGGGGAGCTGTTTTTT. It translates to CASRVIGGNTGELFF.

V and J are TRBV6-5 and TRBJ1-6; a weak D match, TRBD1 (5 bases). The germline gives CDR1 MNHEY, CDR2 SVGAGI. The CDR3 sequence is 14 residues long. V was clipped by 8 bases and J by 6 bases, with 14 bases between them. The CDR3 protein is CASQGGGANSPLHF. The CDR3 DNA reads TGTGCCAGCCAGGGAGGCGGAGCTAATTCACCCCTCCACTTT.

The chain joins TRBV7-2 to TRBJ1-1, with 9 bases aligning to TRBD1. V shed 5 bases and J 5 bases; nucleotides not matched to a gene: 3. Germline V gene lookup returns CDR1 SGHTA and CDR2 FQGNSA. CDR3 length: 13 amino acids. The CDR3 DNA sequence: TGTGCCAGCAGCCGTGGACAGGGGACTGAAGCTTTCTTT. It yields the protein CASSRGQGTEAFF.

This clone was seen only once. The chain employs TRBV19 and TRBJ1-1; TRBD1 might be the D (5 bases). Trimming removed 6 bases from V and 4 bases from J, with 12 bases in between. Germline V gives CDR1 LNHDA, CDR2 SQIVND (reference sequence). This CDR3 contains 13 residues. CDR3 in DNA: TGTGCCAGTAGACGGGGGAAAGTCACTGAAGCTTTCTTT. Translating gives CASRRGKVTEAFF.

J is TRBJ2-7 and V is TRBV4-2; possibly TRBD2 for D (5 bases). This CDR3 contains 16 residues. Germline assignment: CDR1 LGHNA and CDR2 YNFKEQ. V dropped 2 bases and J dropped 0 bases, with 14 bases sitting between them. In DNA form, the CDR3 reads TGTGCCAGCAGCCAACCTGGCCTGGGGAGCTCCTACGAGCAGTACTTC. Protein: CASSQPGLGSSYEQYF.

This chain joins TRBV3-1 (or the pseudogene TRBV3-2) and TRBJ1-3, with a weak D call TRBD1 (6 bases). The CDR3 consists of 12 residues. Germline CDR1 LGHDT, CDR2 YNNKEL (reference sequence). V lost 3 bases and J 6 bases, leaving 6 bases between the germline ends. The CDR3 sequence: CASSQGANTIYF. In DNA form, the CDR3 reads TGTGCCAGCAGCCAGGGGGCAAACACCATATATTTT.

A few counts support this clone. V is TRBV24-1 and J is TRBJ2-1, with 8 positions matching TRBD2. From germline, CDR1 is KGHDR and CDR2 SFDVKD. The CDR3 runs 16 residues. V dropped 2 bases and J dropped 8; count of bases not matched to a gene: 10. The CDR3 spells CATSDSVPGGSHEQFF. The CDR3 DNA follows: TGTGCCACCAGTGATTCAGTCCCGGGAGGGAGCCATGAGCAGTTCTTC.

A few counts support this clone. The V and J genes are TRBV19 and TRBJ2-1, with a possible D match to TRBD2 (5 bases). The V end lost 3 bases, the J end lost 9 bases, and 9 bases lay between the germline ends. The CDR3 has 12 amino acids. The V gene's germline CDR1 is LNHDA and CDR2 SQIVND (reference sequence). CDR3 sequence reads: CASSIMAGEQFF. The DNA for the CDR3 is TGTGCCAGTAGTATTATGGCGGGTGAGCAGTTCTTC.

The CDR3, as DNA: TGCAGCGTTGGGGTTGGACAAAACATGAACACTGAAGCTTTCTTT. Translating it yields CSVGVGQNMNTEAFF. This sequence joins TRBV29-1 and TRBJ1-1; D is perhaps TRBD1 (5 bases). CDR1 is SQVTM and CDR2 is ANQGSEA in the germline V gene. The CDR3 consists of 15 residues. Trimming took 4 bases from V and 0 from J, leaving 15 bases between them. The full variable domain, in which reference TRBV29-1 and TRBJ1-1 provide the parts outside the CDR3, is SAVISQKPSRDICQRGTSLTIQCQVDSQVTMMFWYRQQPGQSLTLIATANQGSEATYESGFVIDKFPISRPNLTFSTLTVSNMSPEDSSIYLCSVGVGQNMNTEAFFGQGTRLTVV.

The chain uses TRBV6-5 and TRBJ1-5; D unclear. The CDR3 loop spans 13 amino acids. Germline CDR1 reads MNHEY; CDR2 reads SVGAGI. V was cut by 6 bases and J by 2 bases, with 8 bases left in between. The CDR3 DNA follows: TGTGCCAGCAGCCCCCCGGGCAATCAGCCCCAGCATTTT. Translated, it gives CASSPPGNQPQHF.

This clone rates as medium-sized (0.01 to 0.1%). The CDR3 DNA is TGTGCCAGCAGCAACCGGGACAGGGACACCGGGGAGCTGTTTTTT. Its protein is CASSNRDRDTGELFF. The gene calls are TRBV7-9 and TRBJ2-2; 9 bases are a match to TRBD1. The CDR3 loop spans 15 amino acids. CDR1 is SEHNR and CDR2 is FQNEAQ in the germline V gene (reference sequence). Germline trimming cut 5 bases from V and 3 bases from J; bases unmatched to any gene: 4.

This chain joins TRBV13 and TRBJ1-5; a possible D gene is TRBD1 (6 bases). The CDR3 consists of 14 residues. CDR1 and CDR2 from the germline V gene are PRHDT and FYEKMQ (reference sequence). The V gene lost 3 bases and the J gene lost 3 bases, with 9 bases spanning the gap. The CDR3 bases are TGTGCCAGCAGCTTTGGGGACACCAATCAGCCCCAGCATTTT. This sequence encodes CASSFGDTNQPQHF. The full variable domain, completed using reference TRBV13 and TRBJ1-5, is AAGVIQSPRHLIKEKRETATLKCYPIPRHDTVYWYQQGPGQDPQFLISFYEKMQSDKGSIPDRFSAQQFSDYHSELNMSSLELGDSALYFCASSFGDTNQPQHFGDGTRLSIL.